Described below is a single T cell receptor beta chain sequence and its context. Germline CDR1 and CDR2: SGHTA and FQGNSA. V lost 6 bases and J lost 4; bases outside the gene matches: 9. This CDR3 region has 15 residues. Participants were placed into cohorts based on the clinical history they reported. The authors' processing: Nucleated cell number was recorded as an estimate derived from reference gene primer amplification. Sequencing was performed with immunoSEQ multiplex PCR; in TCRdb, only in-frame clones are kept and a portion is missing. For V, J and clone size, that table is used; D and trimming come from the DNA. The sample includes 350,000 or so clones, approximately 92% of them seen just once. This sample stems from a study of blood T cell repertoires in COVID-19.

The sequenced sample consisted of PBMCs or T cells enriched from blood (not recorded which). The source of this sequence is a woman between 25 and 40 years old who had recovered from COVID-19. The chain is built from TRBV7-2 and TRBJ1-2; 9 bases are a match to TRBD1. CDR3 residues: CASSRGQGVGYGYTF. The CDR3 nucleotides are TGTGCCAGCAGTAGGGGACAGGGCGTTGGCTATGGCTACACCTTC.